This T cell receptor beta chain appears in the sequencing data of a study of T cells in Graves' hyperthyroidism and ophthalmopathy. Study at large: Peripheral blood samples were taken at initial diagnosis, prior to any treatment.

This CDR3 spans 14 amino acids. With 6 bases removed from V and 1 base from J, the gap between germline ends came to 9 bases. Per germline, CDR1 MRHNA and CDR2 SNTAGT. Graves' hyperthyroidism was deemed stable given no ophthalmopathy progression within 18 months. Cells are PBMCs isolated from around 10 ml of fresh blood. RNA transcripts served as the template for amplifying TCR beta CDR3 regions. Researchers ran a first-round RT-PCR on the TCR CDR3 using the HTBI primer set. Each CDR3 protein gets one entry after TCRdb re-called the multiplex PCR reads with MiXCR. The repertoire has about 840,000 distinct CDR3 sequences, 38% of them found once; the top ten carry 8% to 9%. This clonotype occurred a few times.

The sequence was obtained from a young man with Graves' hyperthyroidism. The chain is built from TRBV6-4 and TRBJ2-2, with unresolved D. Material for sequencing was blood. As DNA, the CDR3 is TGTGCCAGCAGCGCGGACGGGAACACCGGGGAGCTGTTTTTT. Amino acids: CASSADGNTGELFF.